Sequencing of this T cell receptor (beta chain) was carried out in a study of persistence of HIV-infected CD4 T cells. Study-wide results and caveats: Degenerate expanded CDR3beta sequences were enriched among CMV- and Gag-responding cells. CMV- and Gag-responding cells had lower TCRbeta richness than CD3/CD28-responding cells.

This was the immunoSEQ version 4 assay in survey mode. This table comes from immunoSEQ multiplex PCR, and its TCRdb copy is limited to in-frame clones, with some not included. The sample has around 13,000 clones; about 66% are singletons. The CDR3 consists of 16 residues. Germline assignment: CDR1 SGHRS and CDR2 YFSETQ. Trimming removed 2 bases from V and 0 bases from J, with 12 bases in between. Cells were stimulated with overlapping HIV-1 Gag 15-mer peptides. Sorting selected CD4+ T cells upregulating both CD40 ligand and CD69. This clone showed up just a few times. Its antigen remains unidentified. The sequencing used CD4+ T cells sorted from PBMCs after roughly 18-hour stimulation, collected from a patient who received antiretroviral therapy. The receptor's source is an adult man with HIV who was CMV-seropositive. This chain links TRBV5-1 with TRBJ1-3, with a weak D call TRBD1 (6 bases). The DNA for the CDR3 is TGCGCCAGCAGCTTATCCGACAGGAGCTCTGGAAACACCATATATTTT. This encodes CASSLSDRSSGNTIYF.